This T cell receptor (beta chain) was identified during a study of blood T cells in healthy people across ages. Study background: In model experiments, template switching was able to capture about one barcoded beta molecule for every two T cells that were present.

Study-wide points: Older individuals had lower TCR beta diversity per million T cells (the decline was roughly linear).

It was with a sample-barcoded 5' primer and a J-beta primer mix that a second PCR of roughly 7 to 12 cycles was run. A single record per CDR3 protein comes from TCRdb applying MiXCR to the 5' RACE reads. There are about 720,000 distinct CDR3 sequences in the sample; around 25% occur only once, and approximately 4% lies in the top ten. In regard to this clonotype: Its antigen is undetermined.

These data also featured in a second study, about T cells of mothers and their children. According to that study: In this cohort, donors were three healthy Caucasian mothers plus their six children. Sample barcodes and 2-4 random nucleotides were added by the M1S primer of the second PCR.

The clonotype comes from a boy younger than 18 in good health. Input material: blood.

CDR3 nucleotide sequence: TGTGCCAGCAGCTTAGTCATCGGGGGGAGTAACGACGAGCAGTACTTC. As protein: CASSLVIGGSNDEQYF. The rearrangement links TRBV7-9 to TRBJ2-7, with TRBD2 matching over 7 bases. Trimming removed 1 base from V and 5 bases from J; junction bases left unmatched: 11. CDR1 is SEHNR, CDR2 FQNEAQ, per germline (reference sequence). This CDR3 is 16 amino acids long.